These 12 T cell receptor beta chains came from one sample sequenced in a study of T cells expressing NK-cell markers. TCRdb reprocessed the 5' RACE reads and keeps a single row for each CDR3 protein, giving no DNA. The sample holds about 160,000 distinct CDR3 sequences. The sample comprised blood T cells: a sorted CD56 or NKG2C T cell subset, CD4+ or CD8+ T cells, or bulk PBMC T cells (not recorded which). Receptors were obtained from a woman between 18 and 75 years old in good health.

The chain carries TRBV6-1 and TRBJ1-4; TCRdb outputs TRBD1, but without DNA this stays unchecked. The CDR3 sequence is 13 residues long. Germline lookup yields CDR1 MNHNS and CDR2 SASEGT. CDR3 sequence reads: CASSPGGNEKLFF.

The chain is built from TRBV7-9 and TRBJ2-5; TCRdb reports TRBD1, a call that lacks DNA to check it against. This CDR3 is built from 15 residues. Per germline, CDR1 SEHNR and CDR2 FQNEAQ (reference sequence). The CDR3 here is CASSFRERTRGTQYF. The full variable domain, its missing parts supplied by reference TRBV7-9 and TRBJ2-5, is DTGVSQNPRHKITKRGQNVTFRCDPISEHNRLYWYRQTLGQGPEFLTYFQNEAQLEKSRLLSDRFSAERPKGSFSTLEIQRTEQGDSAMYLCASSFRERTRGTQYFGPGTRLLVL.

This chain links TRBV5-1 with TRBJ2-1; no DNA is available, so the TRBD1 call from TCRdb remains unchecked. The CDR3 has 13 amino acids. Germline V gene data show CDR1 as SGHRS and CDR2 as YFSETQ. This CDR3 is CATRDRLDNEQFF.

CDR3 loop: CSARVKLAGPYTQYF. V usage is TRBV20-1 and J usage is TRBJ2-3; no DNA is available, so the TRBD2 call from TCRdb remains unchecked. Germline V lookup: CDR1 DFQATT, CDR2 SNEGSKA (reference sequence). The CDR3 sequence is 15 residues long.

V and J are TRBV11-2 and TRBJ2-5. The CDR3 is 13 amino acids. CDR1 SGHAT and CDR2 FQNNGV come from the germline V gene. The CDR3 sequence is CASSLDLRKTQYF.

V and J are TRBV9 and TRBJ2-3; TCRdb's D call of TRBD1 is untestable without DNA. Germline V gene sequence: CDR1 SGDLS, CDR2 YYNGEE. CDR3 length equals 14 residues. CDR3 sequence reads: CASSVVQGIDTQYF.

V and J are TRBV6-1 and TRBJ2-2; TCRdb indicates TRBD1, and absent DNA this call remains unverified. Germline V lookup: CDR1 MNHNS, CDR2 SASEGT. This CDR3 is 14 amino acids long. CDR3 protein: CASRTTGGTGELFF.

The chain joins TRBV20-1 to TRBJ2-5; the D call from TCRdb, TRBD1, cannot be confirmed without DNA. The CDR3 runs to 15 residues. Per the germline V gene, CDR1 is DFQATT and CDR2 is SNEGSKA (reference sequence). CDR3 sequence reads: CSAGHQGEVQETQYF.

J is TRBJ2-7 and V is TRBV20-1; TCRdb calls TRBD2, which cannot be checked without DNA. CDR3 length: 18 residues. Germline V gene data show CDR1 as DFQATT and CDR2 as SNEGSKA (reference sequence). The chain's CDR3 is CSAPQRGRSWRGPYEQYF.

The gene calls are TRBV7-3 and TRBJ1-2; TCRdb picks TRBD1, but there is no DNA to check that call. The germline gives CDR1 SGHTA, CDR2 FQGTGA. This CDR3 contains 14 residues. The CDR3: CASSPQDRAGGYTF.

The chain has TRBV7-2 and TRBJ2-3; no DNA is available, so the TRBD2 call from TCRdb remains unchecked. The CDR3 totals 15 residues. Germline V gene sequence: CDR1 SGHTA, CDR2 FQGNSA. The CDR3 sequence is CASSSRLSGGHTQYF. Looking up the rest from reference TRBV7-2 and TRBJ2-3 gives the full variable domain: GAGVSQSPSNKVTEKGKDVELRCDPISGHTALYWYRQSLGQGLEFLIYFQGNSAPDKSGLPSDRFSAERTGGSVSTLTIQRTQQEDSAVYLCASSSRLSGGHTQYFGPGTRLTVL.

This chain joins TRBV3-1 and TRBJ2-1; TCRdb gives TRBD2 as the D gene, but with no DNA this cannot be confirmed. The CDR3 has 19 amino acids. CDR1 is LGHDT, CDR2 YNNKEL, per germline (reference sequence). The CDR3 here is CASSGISSGGPSSYNEQFF.